This TCR beta chain is from a study of control samples from healthy donors and cancer patients. This clone was seen just once. The CDR3 loop spans 11 amino acids. Trimming left V 5 bases short and J 11 bases short, with 12 bases between. The V gene's germline CDR1 is LNHDA and CDR2 SQIVND (reference sequence). The table came from immunoSEQ multiplex PCR; TCRdb's copy has only in-frame clones and leaves some out. The sample includes over 150,000 clones, around 90% of them seen just once. The chain combines TRBV19 with TRBJ1-1; the D gene is possibly TRBD1 (6 bases). The sample consisted of blood. This sequence originates from a woman between 50 and 59 years old in good health. The CDR3 nucleotides are TGTGCCAGTAGTCTCTACAGGGATGCTTTCTTT. Protein sequence: CASSLYRDAFF.